The clone carrying this T cell receptor beta chain turned up a few times. This sample was included in a study of blood T cell repertoires in COVID-19. From germline, CDR1 is SNHLY and CDR2 FYNNEI. Deletions cut 9 bases from V and 10 bases from J, with 16 bases between. The CDR3 is 13 residues long. Libraries were prepared by immunoSEQ multiplex PCR; TCRdb keeps only in-frame clonotypes and omits some of them. The sample shows roughly 150,000 clones, around 84% of them seen only once. The sequence was obtained from a woman aged 45 to 65 in a cohort sampled during active or convalescent COVID-19. The sequenced sample consisted of peripheral blood. The chain combines TRBV2 with TRBJ1-6; a possible D gene is TRBD1 (6 bases). The DNA for the CDR3 is TGTGCCAGTGTCGGGGACATTTCCTCACCCCTCCACTTT. Amino acids: CASVGDISSPLHF.